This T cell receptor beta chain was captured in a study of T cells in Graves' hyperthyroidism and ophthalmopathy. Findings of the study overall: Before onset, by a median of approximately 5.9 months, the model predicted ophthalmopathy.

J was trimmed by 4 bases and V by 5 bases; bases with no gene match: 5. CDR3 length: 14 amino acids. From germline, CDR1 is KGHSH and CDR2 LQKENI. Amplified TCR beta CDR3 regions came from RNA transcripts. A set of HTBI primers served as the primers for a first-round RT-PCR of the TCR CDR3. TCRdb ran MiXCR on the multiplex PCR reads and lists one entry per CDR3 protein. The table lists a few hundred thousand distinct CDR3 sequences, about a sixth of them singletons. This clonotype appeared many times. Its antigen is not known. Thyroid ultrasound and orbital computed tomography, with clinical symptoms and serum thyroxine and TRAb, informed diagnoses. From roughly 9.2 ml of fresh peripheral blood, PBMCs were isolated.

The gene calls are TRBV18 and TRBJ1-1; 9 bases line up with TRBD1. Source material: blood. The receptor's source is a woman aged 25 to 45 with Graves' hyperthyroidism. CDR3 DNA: TGTGCCAGCTCATCCGGGACAGGGACCACTGAAGCTTTCTTT. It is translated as CASSSGTGTTEAFF.